This T cell receptor beta chain was sequenced for a study of response to subunit inactivated influenza vaccine (dated by TCRdb to between 2017 and 2018). Concerning the study at large: Deep quantitative profiling of the T cell receptor repertoire was used in the study to follow responses to a trivalent subunit inactivated influenza vaccine.

The library was made by RT-PCR. The sequencer listed for this sample is Illumina HiSeq 2500. TCRdb reprocessing: public reads trimmed at Q25 with fastp, clones called with MiXCR, in-frame beta chains kept. CDR3 protein duplicates are merged, each entry listing the most common genes and DNA. The sample contains approximately 500,000 distinct CDR3 sequences, about 14% of them found a single time. The top ten clonotypes cover 11% of the sample. As regards this clonotype: The specificity of this receptor is unknown. Nothing much larger sits one base from this clone, and base qualities are not available.

V is reduced by 8 bases and J by 4 bases, leaving a spacing of 16 bases between them. The CDR3 contains 14 residues, cysteine and phenylalanine counted. Left in the record is the CDR3 DNA by itself, 42 bases read in frame from the first base. The full study reports these points: It was suggested by the authors that each seasonal influenza vaccination may recruit only a limited number of new T cells.

The receptor comes from a man aged 45 to 65 who received an inactivated influenza vaccine. Donor details come from another sample of the same person, matched by shared clones. This sample comprised PBMCs from blood, obtained about 13 days after vaccination. This chain is built from TRBV12-3 or TRBV12-4 and TRBJ2-3, and possibly TRBD2, on 6 matching bases. The DNA reads TGTGCCAGCGGGCCCCAGACTAGGCCAGATACGCAGTATTTT. The translation is CASGPQTRPDTQYF.